The source of this TCR beta chain is a study of radiation and T cells in renal cell carcinoma. Study outcomes and limitations: In blood, top tumor clones expanded by 2 weeks, shrinking by 4.

Here immunoSEQ multiplex PCR was the method, and the copy in TCRdb shows in-frame clones only, minus some. The sample consists of 75,000 to 95,000 clones, around four fifths of them appearing once. Time point: blood 4 weeks post-SBRT, at nephrectomy. The treatment: 15 Gy SBRT to primary tumor, nephrectomy 4 weeks later. About this clone: Its antigen is unknown.

Deletions cut 5 bases from V and 3 bases from J, with 11 bases between. Germline CDR1 reads LNHDA; CDR2 reads SQIVND (reference sequence). CDR3 length equals 13 residues. The receptor comes from a man in his fifties with renal cell carcinoma. This chain connects TRBV19 to TRBJ2-7; D is unclear. The sample here was blood, taken from a patient whose treatment included radiotherapy and nephrectomy. The CDR3 sequence is CASSPGMNYEQYF. The CDR3, as DNA: TGTGCCAGTAGTCCCGGTATGAACTACGAGCAGTACTTC. The full variable domain, with the rest looked up from reference TRBV19 and TRBJ2-7, is DGGITQSPKYLFRKEGQNVTLSCEQNLNHDAMYWYRQDPGQGLRLIYYSQIVNDFQKGDIAEGYSVSREKKESFPLTVTSAQKNPTAFYLCASSPGMNYEQYFGPGTRLTVT.